These 5 T cell receptor beta chains originate from one sample sequenced in a study of blood T cell repertoires in COVID-19. Some clones are missing from TCRdb's copy, which holds only in-frame ones; the method was immunoSEQ multiplex PCR. The data show around 100,000 clones, with 91% seen just once and less than 4.5% held by the top ten. The sequenced sample was peripheral blood. The receptors were sampled from a man aged 18 to 30 with acute or convalescent COVID-19.

This rearrangement joins TRBV9 to TRBJ2-5, with D possibly matching TRBD2 (6 bases). V dropped 4 bases and J dropped 5 bases, with 18 bases sitting between them. CDR3 length equals 15 residues. The V gene's germline CDR1 is SGDLS and CDR2 YYNGEE. The CDR3 DNA sequence: TGTGCCAGCAGCCCCCGAGTAGGTGGGGGGGAGACCCAGTACTTC. It is translated as CASSPRVGGGETQYF.

This sequence joins TRBV9 and TRBJ2-2; 14 bases match TRBD2. The CDR3 contains 16 residues. Looked up from germline, CDR1 is SGDLS and CDR2 is YYNGEE. V was pared by 3 bases and J by 7 bases, with 5 bases of the junction left unmatched. The CDR3 reads CASSAGTSGRGGELFF. The CDR3 DNA reads as TGTGCCAGCAGCGCCGGGACTAGCGGGAGAGGCGGGGAGCTGTTTTTT.

The V gene is TRBV28, the J gene TRBJ2-1; the match to TRBD2 covers 8 bases. The V gene end was trimmed by 4 bases and the J gene end by 0 bases; junction bases not matched to a gene: 8. Germline CDR1 reads MDHEN; CDR2 reads SYDVKM. The CDR3 covers 17 residues. DNA of the CDR3: TGTGCCAGCAGTTCCACCTCCGGGAGGGGCTCCTACAATGAGCAGTTCTTC. This sequence encodes CASSSTSGRGSYNEQFF.

This clone was observed a single time. This rearrangement joins TRBV15 to TRBJ2-7, with D uncertain. The V end was cut by 3 bases, the J end by 4 bases, with 10 bases between. CDR3 length: 13 amino acids. The germline V gene encodes CDR1 LNHNV and CDR2 YYDKDF (reference sequence). CDR3 sequence reads: CATSRQAKYEQYF. CDR3 DNA sequence: TGTGCCACCAGCAGGCAGGCCAAGTACGAGCAGTACTTC.

This clone showed up just once. The chain uses TRBV10-3 and TRBJ2-3; 10 bases match TRBD2. Germline values: CDR1 ENHRY, CDR2 SYGVKD. Trimming cost V 2 bases and J 3 bases; bases outside gene matches: 8. This CDR3 is built from 17 residues. CDR3 coding DNA: TGTGCCATCAGTGAGGGGGTAGCGGGGGGCCCGACAGATACGCAGTATTTT. It is translated as CAISEGVAGGPTDTQYF.